The 28 T cell receptor beta chains below were found in one sample sequenced in a study of cytomegalovirus exposure and HLA in healthy donors (dated by TCRdb to about 2017). Library prep was done by the immunoSEQ multiplex PCR assay. A mixture of 60 forward primers for TCR Vbeta segments and 13 reverse primers for TCR Jbeta segments was used in the multiplex PCR. Sourced from immuneACCESS, this table was stored by TCRdb with only in-frame sequences that have V and J called. A share of the clones is absent; for the studies checked, an unresolved V gene accounts for under half, and the remainder has no known explanation. In this sample the table shows over 150,000 clones, 80% of which occur a single time. The ten largest clones represent 9.7% of the sample. Sequenced input: PBMCs. The receptors originated from a man younger than 30 in good health and CMV-seropositive.

V usage is TRBV15 and J usage is TRBJ1-5, with a weak D call TRBD1 (6 bases). The V gene's germline CDR1 is LNHNV and CDR2 YYDKDF (reference sequence). This CDR3 is built from 12 residues. Trimming took off 6 bases at V and 8 bases at J, with 11 bases between the two ends. CDR3 nucleotides: TGTGCCACCAGAACAGGGTCGGAGCCCCAGCATTTT. This encodes CATRTGSEPQHF. The full variable domain, in which reference TRBV15 and TRBJ1-5 provide the parts outside the CDR3, is DAMVIQNPRYQVTQFGKPVTLSCSQTLNHNVMYWYQQKSSQAPKLLFHYYDKDFNNEADTPDNFQSRRPNTSFCFLDIRSPGLGDTAMYLCATRTGSEPQHFGDGTRLSIL.

This clone appeared once. The rearrangement joins TRBV4-1 to TRBJ1-3; the D is unclear. This CDR3 contains 19 residues. Trimming left V 5 bases short and J 0 bases short, with 23 bases between. Germline CDR1 reads MGHRA; CDR2 reads YSYEKL. The CDR3 DNA is TGCGCCAGCAGCTCATACTTGCCTCTGGGCCAGAGCTCTGGAAACACCATATATTTT. Encoded protein: CASSSYLPLGQSSGNTIYF.

The chain links TRBV2 to TRBJ1-1, with D uncertain. The germline CDR1 and CDR2 sequences are SNHLY and FYNNEI. CDR3 length: 12 amino acids. V shed 2 bases and J shed 3 bases, with 4 bases lying between them. The CDR3 loop reads CASSEHYTEAFF. DNA for the CDR3: TGTGCCAGCAGTGAACACTACACTGAAGCTTTCTTT.

This clone was observed a few times. This chain joins TRBV7-2 and TRBJ2-5; TRBD2 might be the D (7 bases). The J call may be mistaken, given a closer DNA end match to TRBJ2-7. The CDR3 covers 14 residues. Germline CDR1 is SGHTA and CDR2 is FQGNSA. The CDR3 sequence is CASSPRGGGYEQYF. The CDR3 DNA sequence: TGTGCCAGCAGCCCAAGGGGGGGCGGCTACGAGCAGTACTTC.

The genes are TRBV6-5 and TRBJ1-3; no clear D. The CDR3 length is 14 residues. Germline V lookup: CDR1 MNHEY, CDR2 SVGAGI. Trimming removed 6 bases at V and 0 bases at J, with 9 bases between. CDR3 sequence: CASSRVLSGNTIYF. For the CDR3, the DNA is TGTGCCAGCAGCCGGGTCCTCTCTGGAAACACCATATATTTT.

V and J are TRBV19 and TRBJ1-1; D is uncertain. In germline, CDR1 is LNHDA, CDR2 SQIVND (reference sequence). Trimming stripped 0 bases from V and 5 bases from J, with 16 bases between. The CDR3 is made up of 16 amino acids. The DNA for the CDR3 is TGTGCCAGTAGTATAGATTGGATCCTGGGCACAACTGAAGCTTTCTTT. Its translation is CASSIDWILGTTEAFF.

The chain employs TRBV5-6 and TRBJ2-4; the D gene is possibly TRBD2 (6 bases). The CDR3 spans 14 residues. CDR1 SGHDT and CDR2 YYEEEE come from the germline V gene. V was trimmed by 0 bases and J by 12 bases, leaving 16 bases between them. The CDR3 loop is CASSLDGGSGSQYF. CDR3 DNA: TGTGCCAGCAGCTTGGACGGGGGATCGGGCAGTCAGTACTTC.

The sample holds a few counts of this clone. The chain employs TRBV5-1 and TRBJ2-7; 14 nucleotides align to TRBD2. The J segment lost 2 bases and the V segment lost 0 bases, leaving 4 bases of the junction unmatched. The germline CDR1 and CDR2 sequences are SGHRS and YFSETQ. This CDR3 comprises 17 residues. The DNA of the CDR3 is TGCGCCAGCAGCTTGGGACTAGCGGGAGGGCTTCCCTACGAGCAGTACTTC. Protein: CASSLGLAGGLPYEQYF.

This chain uses TRBV7-2 with TRBJ1-6, with unresolved D. Per germline, CDR1 SGHTA and CDR2 FQGNSA. The CDR3 sequence is 13 residues long. The germline V and J ends were trimmed by 1 base and 9 bases, with 7 bases remaining between them. This chain's CDR3 is CASSLGVASPLHF. The DNA of the CDR3 is TGTGCCAGCAGCTTAGGGGTAGCTTCACCCCTCCACTTT.

The chain carries TRBV7-9 and TRBJ2-5, with 12 positions matching TRBD1. Trimming took 5 bases from V and 7 from J; bases not matched to a gene: 5. The germline V gene encodes CDR1 SEHNR and CDR2 FQNEAQ (reference sequence). This CDR3 has 14 amino acids. The DNA of the CDR3 is TGTGCCAGCAGCCCGGGACAGGGGGCCGGGACCCAGTACTTC. Protein sequence: CASSPGQGAGTQYF.

V gene TRBV30 combines with J gene TRBJ2-5; TRBD2 might be the D (7 bases). V lost 8 bases, J lost 1 base, and 17 bases lay in between. Germline loops: CDR1 GTSNPN, CDR2 SVGIG (reference sequence). This CDR3 comprises 14 residues. The CDR3 sequence is CARRGAGAQETQYF. The CDR3 DNA sequence: TGTGCCCGCCGGGGGGCTGGGGCCCAAGAGACCCAGTACTTC. Filled out from reference TRBV30 and TRBJ2-5, the complete variable domain reads SQTIHQWPATLVQPVGSPLSLECTVEGTSNPNLYWYRQAAGRGLQLLFYSVGIGQISSEVPQNLSASRPQDRQFILSSKKLLLSDSGFYLCARRGAGAQETQYFGPGTRLLVL.

The chain employs TRBV6-5 and TRBJ1-5, with 7 bases fitting TRBD1. CDR1 and CDR2 from the germline V gene are MNHEY and SVGAGI. The ends lost 4 bases at V and 2 bases at J; junction bases unmatched: 5. CDR3 length: 15 amino acids. The CDR3 DNA reads as TGTGCCAGCAGTTCGACAGGGTTGGGCAATCAGCCCCAGCATTTT. It translates to CASSSTGLGNQPQHF.

This chain joins TRBV7-8 and TRBJ2-5; 8 positions agree with TRBD1. Matching the DNA end better, TRBJ2-7 makes the J call doubtful. Germline assignment: CDR1 SGHVS and CDR2 FQNEAQ. This CDR3 has 15 residues. CDR3: CASSLRQGNSYEQYF. The CDR3 coding sequence is TGTGCCAGCAGCTTACGACAGGGGAATTCGTACGAGCAGTACTTC.

This chain links TRBV6-4 with TRBJ2-1, with 9 bases lining up with TRBD1. Trimming at V came to 0 bases and at J to 7 bases, leaving 1 base not matched to a gene. This CDR3 region has 14 residues. The germline gives CDR1 MRHNA, CDR2 SNTAGT. The CDR3 protein is CASSDSQGANEQFF. DNA for the CDR3: TGTGCCAGCAGTGACTCACAGGGGGCGAATGAGCAGTTCTTC.

The chain employs TRBV5-4 and TRBJ2-1, with TRBD1 identical over 7 bases. Germline CDR1 is SGHNT and CDR2 is YYREEE (reference sequence). The CDR3 is 16 amino acids. V was pared by 1 base and J by 9 bases, with 13 bases of the junction left unmatched. CDR3 DNA sequence: TGTGCCAGCAGCTTGTGGGCAGGGGGTTATCTGGGTGAGCAGTTCTTC. It specifies CASSLWAGGYLGEQFF. The full variable domain, completed using reference TRBV5-4 and TRBJ2-1, is ETGVTQSPTHLIKTRGQQVTLRCSSQSGHNTVSWYQQALGQGPQFIFQYYREEENGRGNFPPRFSGLQFPNYSSELNVNALELDDSALYLCASSLWAGGYLGEQFFGPGTRLTVL.

This clone was detected only once. The chain couples TRBV15 to TRBJ1-3, with D possibly being TRBD1 (5 bases). Trimming pared 3 bases from V and 5 bases from J, leaving 17 bases between. CDR3 size: 16 residues. Per germline, CDR1 LNHNV and CDR2 YYDKDF (reference sequence). The CDR3 is CATSRGPTGSRNTIYF. In DNA form, the CDR3 reads TGTGCCACCAGCAGGGGGCCCACAGGAAGCAGAAACACCATATATTTT.

This clone came up once. The chain carries TRBV2 and TRBJ1-2; TRBD1 is a possible D gene (6 bases). CDR1 and CDR2 (germline): SNHLY, FYNNEI. Trimming cost V 6 bases and J 6 bases, with 20 bases left between them. CDR3 size: 15 residues. CDR3 amino acids: CASSPGQGIGNGYTF. The CDR3 coding sequence is TGTGCCAGCAGCCCGGGTCAGGGGATTGGAAATGGCTACACCTTC.

This clone turned up a few times. V and J are TRBV7-6 and TRBJ1-1; 12 nucleotides agree with TRBD1. The germline CDR1 and CDR2 sequences are SGHVS and FNYEAQ. The CDR3 is 15 amino acids. The trim removed 3 bases at V and 5 bases at J, leaving 4 bases unmatched. For the CDR3, the DNA is TGTGCCAGCAGCTTGGGGGACAGGGGGCTTACTGAAGCTTTCTTT. This codes for CASSLGDRGLTEAFF.

The chain uses TRBV30 and TRBJ2-7, with 8 positions matching TRBD2. Germline CDR1 and CDR2: GTSNPN and SVGIG (reference sequence). The V segment lost 2 bases and the J segment 2 bases; nucleotides outside the gene matches: 5. CDR3 size: 14 residues. CDR3 protein: CAWSLAGGTYEQYF. CDR3 bases: TGTGCCTGGAGTCTAGCGGGTGGAACCTACGAGCAGTACTTC.

The chain uses TRBV10-3 and TRBJ2-3, with D perhaps matching TRBD2 (6 bases). Germline V gene lookup returns CDR1 ENHRY and CDR2 SYGVKD. The CDR3 sequence is 12 residues long. Trimming stripped 8 bases from V and 4 bases from J, with 10 bases between. DNA for the CDR3: TGTGCCATCGGGAGGAGCGCAGATACGCAGTATTTT. This gives the protein CAIGRSADTQYF.

The chain couples TRBV18 to TRBJ1-1, with a weak D call TRBD1 (6 bases). Germline V CDR1 and CDR2: KGHSH, LQKENI. V was cut by 6 bases and J by 1 base, with 12 bases left in between. The length of the CDR3 is 14 residues. Here the CDR3 reads CASSPGHQNTEAFF. In DNA form, the CDR3 reads TGTGCCAGCTCGCCGGGACACCAGAACACTGAAGCTTTCTTT. The full variable domain, rest sourced from reference TRBV18 and TRBJ1-1, is NAGVMQNPRHLVRRRGQEARLRCSPMKGHSHVYWYRQLPEEGLKFMVYLQKENIIDESGMPKERFSAEFPKEGPSILRIQQVVRGDSAAYFCASSPGHQNTEAFFGQGTRLTVV.

In this sample, this clone turned up a few times. The chain combines TRBV11-2 with TRBJ2-5, with TRBD1 matching over 9 bases. The CDR3 has 15 residues. The germline gives CDR1 SGHAT, CDR2 FQNNGV. Trimming removed 1 base from V and 1 base from J; junction bases left unmatched: 1. The CDR3 here is CASSLGDRVQETQYF. CDR3 DNA sequence: TGTGCCAGCAGCTTAGGGGACAGGGTCCAAGAGACCCAGTACTTC.

The table lists this clone with a few counts. The chain has TRBV2 and TRBJ1-2, with 7 bases matching TRBD1. The CDR3 is 12 residues long. Per germline, CDR1 SNHLY and CDR2 FYNNEI. Unmatched junction bases numbered 4, after V lost 7 bases and J lost 5 bases. The CDR3 DNA follows: TGTGCCAGCACGGACAGGAGATATGGCTACACCTTC. As protein: CASTDRRYGYTF.

This sequence joins TRBV5-4 and TRBJ2-7; 12 nucleotides align to TRBD2. The V segment lost 4 bases and the J segment 5 bases; nucleotides outside the gene matches: 13. The CDR3 has 17 residues. Germline CDR1 is SGHNT and CDR2 is YYREEE (reference sequence). DNA for the CDR3: TGTGCCAGCAGCGGAGGGACTAGCGGGCCAACTTCCCACGAGCAGTACTTC. Translation: CASSGGTSGPTSHEQYF.

The rearrangement links TRBV5-5 to TRBJ1-1; D is undetermined. This CDR3 region has 13 residues. Germline CDR1 reads SGHKS; CDR2 reads YYEKEE (reference sequence). V lost 1 base to trimming and J lost 4 bases, with 8 bases between them. The CDR3 region is CASSLITGTEAFF. Written as DNA, the CDR3 is TGTGCCAGCAGCTTGATCACTGGCACTGAAGCTTTCTTT.

V usage is TRBV6-6 and J usage is TRBJ1-2; perhaps TRBD1 as D (6 bases). The CDR3 sequence is 16 residues long. CDR1 MNHNY and CDR2 SVGAGI come from the germline V gene (reference sequence). The V and J ends lost 5 bases and 7 bases respectively, with 23 bases between them. Written as DNA, the CDR3 is TGTGCCAGCAGTAATACAGGGTACAGCGTCCCGGGTGGCTACACCTTC. The encoded protein is CASSNTGYSVPGGYTF.

The CDR3 DNA reads as TGCAGCGTGACGGGACTAGCGGGAGGGTCCTACAATGAGCAGTTCTTC. Its protein is CSVTGLAGGSYNEQFF. The chain joins TRBV29-1 to TRBJ2-1, with 16 bases aligning to TRBD2. The CDR3 is made up of 16 amino acids. Germline assignment: CDR1 SQVTM and CDR2 ANQGSEA. V lost 6 bases to trimming and J lost 1 base; unmatched junction nucleotides: 3.

The V gene is TRBV6-1, the J gene TRBJ2-7, with TRBD2 as a possible D gene (5 bases). V was cut by 7 bases and J by 1 base, with 11 bases left in between. Germline V gene lookup returns CDR1 MNHNS and CDR2 SASEGT. This CDR3 is 13 amino acids long. As DNA, the CDR3 is TGTGCCAGCAACTTAAGCGGATCCTACGAGCAGTACTTC. It is translated as CASNLSGSYEQYF.